This T cell receptor beta chain came from a study of T cell repertoires in cytomegalovirus infection. Across the whole study: It can be stated that public TCR beta signatures indicated CMV infection as well as a matching HLA type. Notes on the study in general: CMV carriers having the relevant HLA were flagged by cumulative public TCR beta family frequency. Dominating the ex vivo response were HLA-C-restricted CMV-specific TCR beta clonotypes.

In TCRdb, the reads were re-called with MiXCR into one record per CDR3 protein. Among hundreds of thousands of distinct CDR3 sequences listed, 15% to 20% were seen once. With 0 bases removed from V and 3 bases from J, the gap between germline ends came to 12 bases. Germline loops: CDR1 PRHDT, CDR2 FYEKMQ (reference sequence). The CDR3 has 15 residues. Of note for this clonotype: The target antigen is unknown.

The chain couples TRBV13 to TRBJ2-7; the D is unclear. The sequencing input was PBMCs. The source is a human donor in good health (CMV status not recorded). Some clones in this sample may be carry-over from other donors' samples. The DNA of the CDR3 is TGTGCCAGCAGCTTAGGGACAAGTAAACTCTACGAGCAGTACTTC. The encoded protein is CASSLGTSKLYEQYF.